Below are 22 T cell receptor beta chains sequenced from a single sample in a study of CD8+ T cells in alopecia areata (dated 2018 in TCRdb). The method was the immunoSEQ multiplex PCR assay. For TCR sequencing, RNA was extracted from every sample and reverse transcribed into cDNA to serve as template. This immuneACCESS table, as held by TCRdb, lists in-frame sequences with V and J called but not all clones. Of the missing ones, under half trace to an unresolved V gene in checked studies; the others have no known cause. Recorded for this sample are around 35,000 clones; roughly half of them occurred a single time. The ten biggest clones cover about two fifths of the sample. The sequenced sample was NKG2D-high CD8+ T cells sorted from blood. The label giving this sample's cell subset or site can be read as: sorted CD8+ NKG2D-high blood T cells. The receptors come from a human donor with alopecia areata.

There are a few counts of this clone. V is TRBV4-1 and J is TRBJ1-1, with 7 bases lining up with TRBD1. The CDR3 consists of 15 residues. V trimming: 4 bases; J trimming: 3 bases; junction bases outside the gene matches: 8. The germline CDR1 and CDR2 sequences are MGHRA and YSYEKL. In DNA, the CDR3 is TGCGCCAGCAGCCGATCGACAGGGAAGGACACTGAAGCTTTCTTT. Protein: CASSRSTGKDTEAFF.

V is TRBV19 and J is TRBJ2-1; TRBD1 aligns across 8 bases. Germline CDR1 reads LNHDA; CDR2 reads SQIVND (reference sequence). Trimming at V came to 1 base and at J to 0 bases, leaving 2 bases not matched to a gene. CDR3 length: 16 residues. DNA of the CDR3: TGTGCCAGTAGTATAGGACAGGGGAGCTCCTACAATGAGCAGTTCTTC. It yields the protein CASSIGQGSSYNEQFF.

The rearrangement links TRBV7-8 to TRBJ2-7, with TRBD2 matching 11 bases. J was trimmed by 1 base and V by 0 bases; bases with no gene match: 5. The CDR3 totals 17 residues. From germline, CDR1 is SGHVS and CDR2 FQNEAQ. The CDR3 DNA follows: TGTGCCAGCAGCTTAGCACTAGCGGGGGTTGCGTCCTACGAGCAGTACTTC. Encoded protein: CASSLALAGVASYEQYF.

This sequence joins TRBV4-1 and TRBJ1-1; TRBD1 aligns across 12 bases. The CDR3 runs to 17 residues. V trimming: 4 bases; J trimming: 1 base; junction bases outside the gene matches: 7. Germline lookup yields CDR1 MGHRA and CDR2 YSYEKL. DNA for the CDR3: TGCGCCAGCAGCCCCCGGGACAGGGGGCAGTGGAACACTGAAGCTTTCTTT. Translating gives CASSPRDRGQWNTEAFF.

This clone occurred a few times. This chain links TRBV7-9 with TRBJ2-7; a weak D match, TRBD1 (6 bases). This CDR3 comprises 14 residues. The germline V gene encodes CDR1 SEHNR and CDR2 FQNEAQ (reference sequence). Trimming stripped 5 bases from V and 2 bases from J, with 13 bases between. The CDR3 loop is CASSPAQGTYEQYF. CDR3 DNA: TGTGCCAGCAGCCCAGCACAGGGAACCTACGAGCAGTACTTC.

The chain links TRBV11-2 to TRBJ2-1, with TRBD1 matching over 11 bases. Looked up from germline, CDR1 is SGHAT and CDR2 is FQNNGV. This CDR3 has 15 amino acids. Losses at the gene ends were 6 bases for V and 8 bases for J; bases not matched to a gene: 9. The CDR3 nucleotides are TGTGCCAGCAGTAAAGGGGGACAGGGGGTGGATGAGCAGTTCTTC. Translating gives CASSKGGQGVDEQFF.

This clone was picked up a small number of times. The chain carries TRBV4-1 and TRBJ1-5, with D unresolved. Trimming took 5 bases from V and 0 from J, leaving 5 bases between them. The CDR3 length is 13 residues. Germline V gene lookup returns CDR1 MGHRA and CDR2 YSYEKL. The CDR3 region has the DNA TGCGCCAGCAGCAGAAATAGCAATCAGCCCCAGCATTTT. As protein: CASSRNSNQPQHF.

This clone showed up just a few times. Distinct nucleotide sequences in the sample also encode this CDR3. The chain recombines TRBV14 with TRBJ1-5, with D unresolved. Trimming stripped 0 bases from V and 4 bases from J, with 1 base between. CDR1 and CDR2 (germline): SGHDN, FVKESK. This CDR3 spans 12 amino acids. CDR3 protein: CASSQDNQPQHF. CDR3 sequence (DNA): TGTGCCAGCAGCCAAGATAATCAGCCCCAGCATTTT.

A remark on this clone: The junction shows a germline mismatch at one end, possibly a read error. V usage is TRBV13 and J usage is TRBJ1-3; no clear D. The CDR3 runs to 13 residues. The V gene's germline CDR1 is PRHDT and CDR2 FYEKMQ (reference sequence). In DNA, the CDR3 is TGTGCCAGCAGCTCCAGTCCCGCCGCTAGCCCTTTTTTT. Residues: CASSSSPAASPFF.

This clone has a handful of counts. The V call is TRBV11-3, the J call TRBJ2-1; a possible D gene is TRBD2 (6 bases). Trimming took 5 bases from V and 4 from J, leaving 21 bases between them. CDR1 and CDR2 from the germline V gene are SGHNT and YENEEA. The CDR3 has 17 amino acids. The CDR3 reads CASSLRDSGPRYNEQFF. The CDR3 bases are TGTGCCAGCAGCCTCCGGGACTCCGGGCCCCGGTACAATGAGCAGTTCTTC. The complete variable domain, with remaining parts taken from reference TRBV11-3 and TRBJ2-1, reads EAGVVQSPRYKIIEKKQPVAFWCNPISGHNTLYWYLQNLGQGPELLIRYENEEAVDDSQLPKDRFSAERLKGVDSTLKIQPAELGDSAVYLCASSLRDSGPRYNEQFFGPGTRLTVL.

The V and J genes are TRBV5-1 and TRBJ1-1, with D uncertain. The CDR3 spans 15 residues. With 0 bases removed from V and 6 bases from J, the gap between germline ends came to 15 bases. The germline V gene encodes CDR1 SGHRS and CDR2 YFSETQ. The CDR3 coding sequence is TGCGCCAGCAGCTTGGCCGAAAGGAGAACCCCTGAAGCTTTCTTT. Translated: CASSLAERRTPEAFF. The full variable domain, with the rest looked up from reference TRBV5-1 and TRBJ1-1, is KAGVTQTPRYLIKTRGQQVTLSCSPISGHRSVSWYQQTPGQGLQFLFEYFSETQRNKGNFPGRFSGRQFSNSRSEMNVSTLELGDSALYLCASSLAERRTPEAFFGQGTRLTVV.

This chain connects TRBV19 to TRBJ2-1; the D is unclear. Between the trimmed V and J ends, which lost 7 bases and 6 bases, there was a span of 16 bases. This CDR3 has 14 amino acids. The germline CDR1 and CDR2 sequences are LNHDA and SQIVND (reference sequence). The CDR3 DNA follows: TGTGCCAGTACTCGGTTTTTAGGTTTCAATGAGCAGTTCTTC. Its protein is CASTRFLGFNEQFF.

This sequence joins TRBV5-6 and TRBJ2-1; 9 nucleotides agree with TRBD1. Germline V lookup: CDR1 SGHDT, CDR2 YYEEEE. The CDR3 contains 12 residues. With V trimmed by 0 bases and J by 15 bases, 4 bases remained unmatched. CDR3 residues: CASSLGDRDRFF. DNA for the CDR3: TGTGCCAGCAGCTTGGGGGACAGGGATAGGTTCTTC.

The chain carries TRBV20-1 and TRBJ2-5; no reliable D call. Germline V CDR1 and CDR2: DFQATT, SNEGSKA (reference sequence). Trimming stripped 5 bases from V and 5 bases from J, with 9 bases between. The CDR3 spans 11 residues. CDR3 protein: CSARAVETQYF. The CDR3 coding sequence is TGCAGTGCTCGGGCCGTGGAGACCCAGTACTTC.

The chain has TRBV29-1 and TRBJ2-7; no clear D. V lost 4 bases to trimming and J lost 1 base, with 8 bases between them. Looked up from germline, CDR1 is SQVTM and CDR2 is ANQGSEA. The CDR3 is made up of 12 amino acids. CDR3 sequence: CSVVDLSYEQYF. The DNA for the CDR3 is TGCAGCGTTGTCGACTTGTCCTACGAGCAGTACTTC.

The sample holds a few counts of this clone. The rearrangement uses TRBV7-9 and TRBJ2-7; tentatively, D is TRBD2 (5 bases). Between the trimmed V and J ends, which lost 5 bases and 3 bases, there was a span of 11 bases. The CDR3 sequence is 13 residues long. Germline V CDR1 and CDR2: SEHNR, FQNEAQ (reference sequence). This CDR3 is CASSQAASYEQYF. DNA for the CDR3: TGTGCCAGCAGCCAAGCGGCCAGCTACGAGCAGTACTTC.

The chain carries TRBV28 and TRBJ2-1; D is unclear. V was clipped by 6 bases and J by 8 bases, with 14 bases between them. The CDR3 contains 13 residues. Germline V gene data show CDR1 as MDHEN and CDR2 as SYDVKM. The DNA for the CDR3 is TGTGCCAGCAGCCGCGAACTCCCCGATGAGCAGTTCTTC. Amino acid sequence: CASSRELPDEQFF.

This clone occurred a few times. The chain has TRBV7-9 and TRBJ2-7; 7 nucleotides agree with TRBD1. This CDR3 region has 15 residues. Germline-derived CDR1 and CDR2 are SEHNR and FQNEAQ (reference sequence). Trimming took 1 base from V and 1 from J; bases not matched to a gene: 4. This chain's CDR3 is CASSLGGGSSYEQYF. CDR3 DNA: TGTGCCAGCAGCTTAGGAGGGGGCTCGTCCTACGAGCAGTACTTC.

The chain combines TRBV7-2 with TRBJ1-4; D not certain. Germline V gene lookup returns CDR1 SGHTA and CDR2 FQGNSA. The CDR3 spans 15 residues. The V gene lost 4 bases and the J gene lost 5 bases, with 14 bases spanning the gap. CDR3: CASSSRVGKNEKLFF. DNA for the CDR3: TGTGCCAGCAGCTCACGGGTTGGGAAAAATGAAAAACTGTTTTTT.

The chain recombines TRBV27 with TRBJ2-7; D call uncertain. Per the germline V gene, CDR1 is MNHEY and CDR2 is SMNVEV (reference sequence). The V end lost 7 bases, the J end lost 3 bases, and 13 bases lay between the germline ends. CDR3 length equals 13 residues. CDR3: CASTDNGGYEQYF. The CDR3 DNA reads TGTGCCAGCACCGACAATGGCGGCTACGAGCAGTACTTC.

This sequence joins TRBV7-9 and TRBJ1-2, with 7 bases lining up with TRBD1. J lost 7 bases, V lost 5 bases, and 7 bases had no gene match. The CDR3 is 13 amino acids. CDR1 is SEHNR, CDR2 FQNEAQ, per germline (reference sequence). The CDR3 loop is CASSPEGAGGYTF. The CDR3 DNA reads TGTGCCAGCAGCCCTGAGGGGGCGGGTGGCTACACCTTC.

The table lists this clone with a few counts. The chain links TRBV29-1 to TRBJ2-5, with TRBD1 matching over 10 bases. TRBJ2-7 matches the DNA end more closely, so the J call is doubtful. The CDR3 length is 16 residues. Per the germline V gene, CDR1 is SQVTM and CDR2 is ANQGSEA. The CDR3 coding sequence is TGCAGCGTGTCCGGGACAGGGGACTCTCCGCTGTACGAGCAGTACTTC. It yields the protein CSVSGTGDSPLYEQYF.